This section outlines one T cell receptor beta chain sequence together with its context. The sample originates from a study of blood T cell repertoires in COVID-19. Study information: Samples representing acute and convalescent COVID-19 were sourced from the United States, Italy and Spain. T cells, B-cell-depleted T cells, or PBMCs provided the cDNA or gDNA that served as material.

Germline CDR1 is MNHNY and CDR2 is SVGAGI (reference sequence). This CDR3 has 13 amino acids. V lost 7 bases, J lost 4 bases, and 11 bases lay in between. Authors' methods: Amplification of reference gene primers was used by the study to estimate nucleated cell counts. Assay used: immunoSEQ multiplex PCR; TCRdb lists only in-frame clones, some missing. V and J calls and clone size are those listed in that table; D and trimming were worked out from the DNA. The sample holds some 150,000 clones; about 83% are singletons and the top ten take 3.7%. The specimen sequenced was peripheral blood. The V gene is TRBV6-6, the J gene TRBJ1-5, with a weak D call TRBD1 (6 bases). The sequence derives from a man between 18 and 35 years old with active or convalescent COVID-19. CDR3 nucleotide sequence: TGTGCCAGCAACTCTACAGGGAATCAGCCCCAGCATTTT. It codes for CASNSTGNQPQHF.